This entry concerns a single T cell receptor (beta chain). The antigen remains undetermined. These data come from a study of cytomegalovirus exposure and HLA in healthy donors. Study summary: The 120 or so validation repertoires were reported in a later analysis to have been generated on the same platform as the roughly 720 first-cohort repertoires.

The protocol was immunoSEQ multiplex PCR, while the TCRdb copy is restricted to in-frame clones and leaves out a portion. The sample yields 250,000 to 300,000 clones, around 85% seen once. The roughly 120-subject validation cohort, separate from the roughly 670-subject first cohort, included the donors. The CDR3 totals 14 residues. V lost 5 bases to trimming and J lost 7 bases; unmatched junction nucleotides: 6. Germline loops: CDR1 SGHAT, CDR2 FQNNGV. Study-wide results and limits: Most sequenced TCRs were rare (though some public TCRs occurred in many donors). TCR beta chains numbering some 160 were designated cytomegalovirus-associated.

The receptor was derived from a woman in her late teens or twenties in good health and CMV-seronegative. Sequences were obtained from PBMCs. The chain is built from TRBV11-2 and TRBJ2-1, with 9 bases that match TRBD2. The CDR3 reads CASSPTSGWNEQFF. Here the CDR3 DNA reads TGTGCCAGCAGCCCGACTAGCGGCTGGAATGAGCAGTTCTTC.